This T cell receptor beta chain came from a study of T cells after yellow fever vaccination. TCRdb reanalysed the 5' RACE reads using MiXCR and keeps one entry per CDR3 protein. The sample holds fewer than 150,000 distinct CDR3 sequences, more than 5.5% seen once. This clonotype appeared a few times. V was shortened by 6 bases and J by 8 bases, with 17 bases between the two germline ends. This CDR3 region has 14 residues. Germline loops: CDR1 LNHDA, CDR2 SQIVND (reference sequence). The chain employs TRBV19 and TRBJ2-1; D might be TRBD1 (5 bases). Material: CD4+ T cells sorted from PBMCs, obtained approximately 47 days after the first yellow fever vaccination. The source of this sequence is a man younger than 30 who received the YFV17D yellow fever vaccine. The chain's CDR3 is CASRQEISTDEQFF. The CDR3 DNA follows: TGTGCCAGTAGACAGGAGATTAGTACAGATGAGCAGTTCTTC.